At least ten counts were recorded for the clone carrying this T cell receptor beta chain. Its antigen is as yet unknown. The hyperthyroidism patients had a new diagnosis of under 2 months' duration and were aged 18 to 65. Exclusion covered patients with other autoimmune diseases or uncontrolled infections (as well as pregnancy or lactation). As the starting material, around 10 ml of fresh peripheral blood yielded the PBMCs. The data belong to a study of Graves' ophthalmopathy and Graves' hyperthyroidism. Study-level findings and limits: For predicting ophthalmopathy progression, the model had almost 71% sensitivity and under 85% specificity.

Amplification of TCR beta CDR3 regions used RNA transcripts. HTBI-primed RT-PCR formed the first round, and a multiplex PCR formed the second. TCRdb re-analysed the multiplex PCR reads in MiXCR, keeping a single row per CDR3 protein. The profile covers more than 300,000 distinct CDR3 sequences, with 15% appearing a single time and approximately 7% taken by the ten largest. The CDR3 extends over 14 amino acids. Germline CDR1 and CDR2: LGHNT and FRNRAP. Deletions cut 4 bases from V and 0 bases from J, with 7 bases between. The specimen sequenced was peripheral blood. The chain uses TRBV12-5 and TRBJ1-3; no definite D call. The receptor's source is a young woman with stable Graves' hyperthyroidism. CDR3 sequence: CASGSRVSGNTIYF. The CDR3 bases are TGTGCTAGTGGTTCAAGGGTCTCTGGAAACACCATATATTTT.